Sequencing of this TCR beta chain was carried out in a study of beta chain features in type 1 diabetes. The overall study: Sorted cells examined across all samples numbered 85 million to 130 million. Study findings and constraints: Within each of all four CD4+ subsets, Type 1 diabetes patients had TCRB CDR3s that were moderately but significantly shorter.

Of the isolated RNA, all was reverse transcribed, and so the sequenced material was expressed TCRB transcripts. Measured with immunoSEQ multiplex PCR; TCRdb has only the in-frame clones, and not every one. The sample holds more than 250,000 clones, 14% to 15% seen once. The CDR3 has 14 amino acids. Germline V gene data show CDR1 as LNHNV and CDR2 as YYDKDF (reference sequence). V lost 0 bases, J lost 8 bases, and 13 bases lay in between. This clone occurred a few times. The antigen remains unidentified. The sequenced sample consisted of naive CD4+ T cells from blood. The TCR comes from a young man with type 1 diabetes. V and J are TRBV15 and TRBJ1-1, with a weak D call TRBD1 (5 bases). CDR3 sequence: CATSRDVGLTEAFF. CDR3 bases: TGTGCCACCAGCAGAGATGTGGGGCTTACGGAAGCTTTCTTT.